Listed here are 32 T cell receptor beta chains from one sample, sequenced in a study of blood T cell repertoires in COVID-19. Some clones are missing from TCRdb's copy, which holds only in-frame ones; the method was immunoSEQ multiplex PCR. The table records roughly 86,000 clones, approximately 86% of them present only once. Sequencing was carried out using peripheral blood. The receptors stem from a woman aged 80 or older with COVID-19, enrolled during active disease.

J is TRBJ1-5 and V is TRBV28, with D maybe TRBD1 (5 bases). Trimming removed 8 bases at V and 7 bases at J, with 15 bases between. This CDR3 region has 13 residues. CDR1 MDHEN and CDR2 SYDVKM come from the germline V gene. CDR3 in DNA: TGTGCCAGCGGCGAGAGGGGAGGCCAGCCCCAGCATTTT. As protein: CASGERGGQPQHF. Together with reference TRBV28 and TRBJ1-5, the CDR3 gives the full variable domain: DVKVTQSSRYLVKRTGEKVFLECVQDMDHENMFWYRQDPGLGLRLIYFSYDVKMKEKGDIPEGYSVSREKKERFSLILESASTNQTSMYLCASGERGGQPQHFGDGTRLSIL.

This clone was counted between two and nine times. CDR3 residues: CASSAQDLGAGELFF. The CDR3 nucleotides read TGTGCCAGCAGTGCCCAGGACCTAGGGGCCGGGGAGCTGTTTTTT. The chain joins TRBV2 to TRBJ2-2; tentatively, D is TRBD1 (5 bases). The germline gives CDR1 SNHLY, CDR2 FYNNEI. Deletions cut 4 bases from V and 6 bases from J, with 15 bases between. CDR3 size: 15 residues.

The rearrangement links TRBV7-9 to TRBJ1-3, with 7 bases that match TRBD1. The V gene end was trimmed by 1 base and the J gene end by 0 bases; junction bases not matched to a gene: 3. CDR1 is SEHNR and CDR2 is FQNEAQ in the germline V gene (reference sequence). This CDR3 spans 16 amino acids. CDR3 region: CASSLGGQFSGNTIYF. The CDR3 DNA sequence: TGTGCCAGCAGCTTAGGGGGACAGTTCTCTGGAAACACCATATATTTT.

The chain has TRBV7-6 and TRBJ2-1; perhaps TRBD2 as D (5 bases). CDR3 size: 16 residues. Germline V gives CDR1 SGHVS, CDR2 FNYEAQ. Trimming pared 0 bases from V and 0 bases from J, leaving 9 bases between. The CDR3 here is CASSLAPGNSYNEQFF. DNA for the CDR3: TGTGCCAGCAGCTTAGCACCGGGGAACTCCTACAATGAGCAGTTCTTC.

CDR3 sequence (DNA): TGTGCCAGCAGTTCCCCTAGCGGGAGGGCGACAGATACGCAGTATTTT. Its protein product is CASSSPSGRATDTQYF. The chain employs TRBV27 and TRBJ2-3; 12 nucleotides match TRBD2. From germline, CDR1 is MNHEY and CDR2 SMNVEV (reference sequence). Germline trimming cut 4 bases from V and 3 bases from J; bases unmatched to any gene: 5. The CDR3 has 16 amino acids.

J is TRBJ2-1 and V is TRBV28; D is ambiguous. The CDR3 totals 11 residues. CDR1 and CDR2 (germline): MDHEN, SYDVKM. The ends were cut back, 10 bases at V and 7 bases at J, with 11 bases in the middle. The CDR3 DNA is TGTGCCATCCTGAGGATGAATGAGCAGTTCTTC. This gives the protein CAILRMNEQFF.

V and J are TRBV12-3 or TRBV12-4 and TRBJ1-6; D not resolved. This CDR3 comprises 12 residues. The ends were cut back, 6 bases at V and 3 bases at J, with 3 bases in the middle. The CDR3, as DNA: TGTGCCAGCAGACTCTATAATTCACCCCTCCACTTT. It specifies CASRLYNSPLHF.

The J gene is TRBJ1-2, the V gene TRBV19, with 12 bases aligning to TRBD1. V dropped 8 bases and J dropped 7; count of bases not matched to a gene: 5. The CDR3 length is 13 residues. Germline loops: CDR1 LNHDA, CDR2 SQIVND (reference sequence). The CDR3 loop is CASGTGGFGGYTF. The CDR3 bases are TGTGCCAGTGGGACAGGGGGCTTTGGTGGCTACACCTTC.

This clone is a singleton in its sample. The chain recombines TRBV5-1 with TRBJ2-7; 11 bases are a match to TRBD1. Germline loops: CDR1 SGHRS, CDR2 YFSETQ. V was pared by 4 bases and J by 5 bases, with 5 bases of the junction left unmatched. The CDR3 contains 14 residues. CDR3 DNA sequence: TGCGCCAGCAGCCGCGGGACAGGGGGTAACGAGCAGTACTTC. It translates to CASSRGTGGNEQYF. The entire variable domain, with the rest obtained from reference TRBV5-1 and TRBJ2-7, is as follows: KAGVTQTPRYLIKTRGQQVTLSCSPISGHRSVSWYQQTPGQGLQFLFEYFSETQRNKGNFPGRFSGRQFSNSRSEMNVSTLELGDSALYLCASSRGTGGNEQYFGPGTRLTVT.

This clone came up a few times. The rearrangement links TRBV2 to TRBJ1-2, with a possible D match to TRBD1 (6 bases). V was cut by 10 bases and J by 4 bases, with 19 bases left in between. CDR3 size: 14 residues. Germline lookup yields CDR1 SNHLY and CDR2 FYNNEI. The CDR3 loop is CATYYRAIVYGYTF. In DNA form, the CDR3 reads TGTGCCACGTACTACAGGGCAATCGTCTATGGCTACACCTTC.

This clone was seen only a few times. The chain employs TRBV7-3 and TRBJ2-7; TRBD1 matches 7 bases. Trimming cost V 4 bases and J 6 bases; bases outside gene matches: 6. Germline values: CDR1 SGHTA, CDR2 FQGTGA. The CDR3 covers 13 residues. In DNA, the CDR3 is TGTGCCAGCAGCTCGACGGGACAGAGCGAGCAGTACTTC. This gives the protein CASSSTGQSEQYF.

The CDR3 sequence: CAWSVTGFGGYTF. CDR3 in DNA: TGTGCCTGGAGTGTAACCGGGTTCGGGGGCTACACCTTC. This chain joins TRBV30 and TRBJ1-2; D gene ambiguous. The CDR3 runs 13 residues. The V end was cut by 0 bases, the J end by 8 bases, with 13 bases between. From germline, CDR1 is GTSNPN and CDR2 SVGIG (reference sequence). Looking up the rest from reference TRBV30 and TRBJ1-2 gives the full variable domain: SQTIHQWPATLVQPVGSPLSLECTVEGTSNPNLYWYRQAAGRGLQLLFYSVGIGQISSEVPQNLSASRPQDRQFILSSKKLLLSDSGFYLCAWSVTGFGGYTFGSGTRLTVV.

This clone was seen only a few times. The rearrangement joins TRBV19 to TRBJ2-3, with TRBD2 identical over 14 bases. With V trimmed by 8 bases and J by 6 bases, 4 bases remained unmatched. The CDR3 length is 14 residues. CDR1 is LNHDA, CDR2 SQIVND, per germline (reference sequence). The CDR3: CASGLAGGGDTQYF. CDR3 sequence (DNA): TGTGCCAGTGGACTAGCGGGGGGCGGGGATACGCAGTATTTT.

The chain carries TRBV6-2 or TRBV6-3 and TRBJ2-2; unclear D gene. Germline CDR1 and CDR2: MNHEY and SVGEGT. This CDR3 is 14 amino acids long. The V end was cut by 2 bases, the J end by 2 bases, with 6 bases between. CDR3 coding DNA: TGTGCCAGCAGTTACGATGGCAACACCGGGGAGCTGTTTTTT. Its translation is CASSYDGNTGELFF.

The chain carries TRBV12-3 or TRBV12-4 and TRBJ2-1, with TRBD2 matching 9 bases. The V segment lost 7 bases and the J segment 10 bases; nucleotides outside the gene matches: 5. CDR3 length: 12 amino acids. CDR3 coding DNA: TGTGCCAGCACCGCTAGCGGGGTAGAGCAGTTCTTC. This gives the protein CASTASGVEQFF.

The chain carries TRBV7-2 and TRBJ2-7; tentatively, D is TRBD1 (5 bases). Germline V gene sequence: CDR1 SGHTA, CDR2 FQGNSA. This CDR3 spans 15 amino acids. Trimming stripped 5 bases from V and 0 bases from J, with 14 bases between. In nucleotides, the CDR3 is TGTGCCAGCAGCCCTCCCGACAGACGCTCCTACGAGCAGTACTTC. It codes for CASSPPDRRSYEQYF.

The chain couples TRBV11-3 to TRBJ2-5; the D gene is possibly TRBD1 (7 bases). V lost 0 bases, J lost 5 bases, and 19 bases lay in between. CDR3 length equals 17 residues. Germline V gene data show CDR1 as SGHNT and CDR2 as YENEEA. The CDR3 nucleotides read TGTGCCAGCAGCTTAGAAAGGCGGACTACCAGGGGGGAGACCCAGTACTTC. This encodes CASSLERRTTRGETQYF. Full variable domain (rest looked up from reference TRBV11-3 and TRBJ2-5): EAGVVQSPRYKIIEKKQPVAFWCNPISGHNTLYWYLQNLGQGPELLIRYENEEAVDDSQLPKDRFSAERLKGVDSTLKIQPAELGDSAVYLCASSLERRTTRGETQYFGPGTRLLVL.

J is TRBJ2-5 and V is TRBV10-3, with 11 nucleotides matching TRBD1. Germline V gene lookup returns CDR1 ENHRY and CDR2 SYGVKD. V trimming: 4 bases; J trimming: 5 bases; junction bases outside the gene matches: 3. This CDR3 comprises 14 residues. The CDR3 DNA reads as TGTGCCATCAGTGGGGACAGGGGGTTCGAGACCCAGTACTTC. Encoded protein: CAISGDRGFETQYF.

The sample holds a few counts of this clone. This sequence joins TRBV7-9 and TRBJ2-7; TRBD2 aligns across 9 bases. V lost 5 bases to trimming and J lost 4 bases; unmatched junction nucleotides: 6. There are 14 residues in the CDR3. In germline, CDR1 is SEHNR, CDR2 FQNEAQ (reference sequence). The CDR3 protein is CASSISGGGYEQYF. The CDR3 DNA reads TGTGCCAGCAGCATTAGCGGGGGCGGGTACGAGCAGTACTTC.

This clone was seen a handful of times. CDR3 loop: CASSLGQGESGYTF. CDR3 bases: TGTGCCAGCAGCTTGGGACAGGGGGAATCTGGCTACACCTTC. The V gene is TRBV5-5, the J gene TRBJ1-2; 9 positions agree with TRBD1. Germline V lookup: CDR1 SGHKS, CDR2 YYEKEE (reference sequence). The V and J ends lost 0 bases and 7 bases, in that order; junction bases with no gene match: 4. This CDR3 has 14 residues.

This chain links TRBV19 with TRBJ2-1; D gene unclear. Germline V lookup: CDR1 LNHDA, CDR2 SQIVND (reference sequence). The CDR3 has 14 amino acids. Deletions cut 3 bases from V and 6 bases from J, with 12 bases between. Here the CDR3 DNA reads TGTGCCAGTAGTATTTTCCGGGTGACCAATGAGCAGTTCTTC. This sequence encodes CASSIFRVTNEQFF.

The rearrangement joins TRBV2 to TRBJ1-2; D unclear. The CDR3 is 13 residues long. The germline CDR1 and CDR2 sequences are SNHLY and FYNNEI. Trimming pared 3 bases from V and 6 bases from J, leaving 11 bases between. The chain's CDR3 is CASSDPRTNGYTF. The DNA of the CDR3 is TGTGCCAGCAGTGACCCGAGGACTAATGGCTACACCTTC.

The chain is built from TRBV18 and TRBJ1-5; 8 nucleotides line up with TRBD1. The CDR3 runs 15 residues. Germline lookup yields CDR1 KGHSH and CDR2 LQKENI. V gave up 1 base and J gave up 6 bases; unmatched junction bases: 5. The chain's CDR3 is CASSPLQGATQPQHF. The CDR3 nucleotides read TGTGCCAGCTCACCACTGCAGGGGGCCACTCAGCCCCAGCATTTT.

This clone has only a few counts. The chain links TRBV30 to TRBJ2-7; 7 nucleotides match TRBD1. This CDR3 has 13 residues. Losses at the gene ends were 2 bases for V and 5 bases for J; bases not matched to a gene: 6. The germline CDR1 and CDR2 sequences are GTSNPN and SVGIG (reference sequence). In nucleotides, the CDR3 is TGTGCCTGGAGTCGCGGACAGGACAACGAGCAGTACTTC. Protein: CAWSRGQDNEQYF.

This clone was found a few times. V and J are TRBV30 and TRBJ2-1, with TRBD2 matching over 8 bases. Germline V lookup: CDR1 GTSNPN, CDR2 SVGIG (reference sequence). This CDR3 is 15 amino acids long. V shed 6 bases and J 9 bases; nucleotides not matched to a gene: 16. The CDR3 here is CACPKGGGGYSEQFF. CDR3 nucleotide sequence: TGTGCCTGTCCAAAAGGAGGCGGGGGGTATAGTGAGCAGTTCTTC.

This CDR3 reads CASSPVSGGNQPQHF. The CDR3 DNA follows: TGCGCCAGCAGCCCAGTATCCGGAGGAAATCAGCCCCAGCATTTT. The V call is TRBV5-1, the J call TRBJ1-5; no definite D call. The CDR3 is 15 amino acids. In germline, CDR1 is SGHRS, CDR2 YFSETQ. Trimming left V 4 bases short and J 4 bases short, with 15 bases between.

The genes are TRBV18 and TRBJ2-3; 11 bases map to TRBD2. Germline CDR1 is KGHSH and CDR2 is LQKENI. The CDR3 contains 17 residues. With V trimmed by 5 bases and J by 0 bases, 7 bases remained unmatched. CDR3 DNA sequence: TGTGCCAGCTCATTCCTAGCGGGAGGCCCTAGCACAGATACGCAGTATTTT. Residues: CASSFLAGGPSTDTQYF.

This clone was observed once. The genes are TRBV29-1 and TRBJ2-5; a weak D match, TRBD1 (6 bases). The V end lost 4 bases, the J end lost 3 bases, and 9 bases lay between the germline ends. The length of the CDR3 is 12 residues. From germline, CDR1 is SQVTM and CDR2 ANQGSEA. DNA of the CDR3: TGCAGCGTTGGTGGGGGCGAAGAGACCCAGTACTTC. The encoded protein is CSVGGGEETQYF. The entire variable domain, with the rest obtained from reference TRBV29-1 and TRBJ2-5, is as follows: SAVISQKPSRDICQRGTSLTIQCQVDSQVTMMFWYRQQPGQSLTLIATANQGSEATYESGFVIDKFPISRPNLTFSTLTVSNMSPEDSSIYLCSVGGGEETQYFGPGTRLLVL.

Written as DNA, the CDR3 is TGTGCCATCAGTCCCAGGGGGGATGAGCAGTTCTTC. Its protein is CAISPRGDEQFF. The chain joins TRBV10-3 to TRBJ2-1; tentative D call: TRBD1 (7 bases). The germline V gene encodes CDR1 ENHRY and CDR2 SYGVKD. The CDR3 runs to 12 residues. The V end was cut by 5 bases, the J end by 8 bases, with 10 bases between.

About this clone itself: Other DNA sequences of this sample code for an identical CDR3. The chain recombines TRBV3-1 (or the pseudogene TRBV3-2) with TRBJ1-5; no reliable D call. V was pared by 0 bases and J by 4 bases, with 7 bases between. The CDR3 is 14 amino acids. Germline CDR1 and CDR2: LGHDT and YNNKEL (reference sequence). CDR3 in amino acids: CASSQERGNQPQHF. The CDR3 nucleotides are TGTGCCAGCAGCCAAGAGAGAGGGAATCAGCCCCAGCATTTT.

The V call is TRBV4-1, the J call TRBJ1-4; D is ambiguous. V was pared by 3 bases and J by 5 bases, with 13 bases between. Germline V gives CDR1 MGHRA, CDR2 YSYEKL. The CDR3 is 15 amino acids. The CDR3 region has the DNA TGCGCCAGCAGCCATCTAATGGGCCCCAATGAAAAACTGTTTTTT. This codes for CASSHLMGPNEKLFF.

The chain employs TRBV7-9 and TRBJ1-4; weak D call: TRBD1 (6 bases). Germline V gene sequence: CDR1 SEHNR, CDR2 FQNEAQ (reference sequence). Trimming removed 5 bases at V and 7 bases at J, with 14 bases between. CDR3 length: 14 residues. The CDR3 loop reads CASSVPGAFEKLFF. CDR3 DNA sequence: TGTGCCAGCAGCGTACCAGGGGCCTTTGAAAAACTGTTTTTT.